This T cell receptor (beta chain) was profiled in a study of T cells in Graves' hyperthyroidism and ophthalmopathy. Investigators excluded patients with uncontrolled infection, other autoimmune disease, pregnancy or lactation. This clonotype was observed many times. TCR beta CDR3 sequences were amplified from RNA transcripts. The primer set for the first-round RT-PCR of the TCR CDR3 was HTBI. MiXCR was run by TCRdb on the multiplex PCR reads, yielding one entry per CDR3 protein. The sample records around 620,000 distinct CDR3 sequences, roughly 16% being singletons. Germline CDR1 is SGHRS and CDR2 is YFSETQ. V was cut by 4 bases and J by 3 bases, with 11 bases left in between. The CDR3 sequence is 13 residues long.

Material: blood. The chain is built from TRBV5-1 and TRBJ2-7; D is undetermined. The receptor's source is a woman aged 30 to 39 with Graves' hyperthyroidism. The CDR3 nucleotides read TGCGCCAGCAGCCCGGTCGGGCGCTACGAGCAGTACTTC. Protein sequence: CASSPVGRYEQYF.